The rows below give T cell receptor beta chains drawn from one sample of a study of T-cell memory formation after mild COVID-19. TCRdb re-derived calls from the 5' RACE reads in MiXCR, one entry per CDR3 protein. In the table there are 150,000 to 200,000 distinct CDR3 sequences, around 10% of which are singletons. Source material: PBMCs or a T cell subset sorted from them (not recorded which). The source of these receptors is a man between 18 and 35 years old who had mild COVID-19 (a few samples of this study predate the infection). Cell type and time point are not known. Both conserved end residues are part of each CDR3. D genes are given only for firm matches. Clone size appears in some rows only: once, few, many, or a class for an expanded clone.

clone_size,v_call,d_call,j_call,cdr3_nt,cdr3_aa
NA,TRBV6-2/TRBV6-3,NA,TRBJ2-7,TGTGCCACCGGGTCTGGCAGCTCCTACGAGCAGTACTTC,CATGSGSSYEQYF
many,TRBV5-1,NA,TRBJ2-2,TGCGCCAGCAGCTACGACCCCGCAGGGTCCGGGGAGCTGTTTTTT,CASSYDPAGSGELFF
few,TRBV6-1,TRBD2,TRBJ2-5,TGTGCCAGCAGTGGAGGGTCTCTAGCGGGGCAAGAGACCCAGTACTTC,CASSGGSLAGQETQYF
NA,TRBV7-9,TRBD1,TRBJ2-5,TGTGCCAGCAGCTTAGGCGACAGGGGTCCGGGAGAGACCCAGTACTTC,CASSLGDRGPGETQYF
many,TRBV4-3,NA,TRBJ2-7,TGCGCCAGCAGCCAAGATTTAATTACCGGGACGGCTTCCTACGAGCAGTACTTC,CASSQDLITGTASYEQYF
few,TRBV12-3/TRBV12-4,TRBD1,TRBJ1-1,TGTGCCAGCAAGCTGACAGGGTCTGGCCCTGAAGCTTTCTTT,CASKLTGSGPEAFF
NA,TRBV7-9,NA,TRBJ1-2,TGTGCCAGCAGCCGCTTACAGGGTAATGGCTACACCTTC,CASSRLQGNGYTF
few,TRBV10-2,NA,TRBJ2-5,TGCGCCAGCAGAAAACCCAGGGGGGAAGAGACCCAGTACTTC,CASRKPRGEETQYF
few,TRBV4-3,NA,TRBJ1-1,TGCGCCAGCAGCCAAGGCGGCCCGAGGACTGAAGCTTTCTTT,CASSQGGPRTEAFF
few,TRBV15,NA,TRBJ2-6,TGTGCCACCAGCAGGCCAATCTCTGGGGCCAACGTCCTGACTTTC,CATSRPISGANVLTF
NA,TRBV2,TRBD1,TRBJ1-5,TGTGCCAGCAGTGTTAAAACAGGGGGCTCAAGCAATCAGCCCCAGCATTTT,CASSVKTGGSSNQPQHF
few,TRBV29-1,TRBD1,TRBJ2-3,TGCAGCGTTTCTGAAGGGGGCCAGGTTACAGATACGCAGTATTTT,CSVSEGGQVTDTQYF
few,TRBV9,TRBD1,TRBJ1-4,TGTGCCAGCAGCGGGGGACAGATTAATGAAAAACTGTTTTTT,CASSGGQINEKLFF
NA,TRBV7-2,TRBD1,TRBJ1-5,TGTGCCAGCAGCCTAGCGGGACAGGGGATCATTCAGCCCCAGCATTTT,CASSLAGQGIIQPQHF
many,TRBV5-1,NA,TRBJ1-1,TGCGCCAGCAGCTTGCAACCCAGGGGACAATTGAACACTGAAGCTTTCTTT,CASSLQPRGQLNTEAFF
NA,TRBV3-1,NA,TRBJ2-7,TGTGCCAGCAGCCTGACCGACAGTTTCCAGGGCAAGCAGTACTTC,CASSLTDSFQGKQYF